The subject of this entry is one T cell receptor beta chain. The antigen is undetermined. The data stem from a study of T cell responses to AZD1222 COVID-19 vaccine. The data were produced by immunoSEQ multiplex PCR, yet TCRdb's version contains in-frame clones alone and is incomplete. The data show more than 150,000 clones, 87% seen once. Overall study findings and caveats: Only a handful of AZD1222 recipients were seropositive at baseline. Clonal diversity may have been underestimated in mostly white British donors.

The germline V gene has CDR1 LGHDT and CDR2 YNNKEL (reference sequence). The CDR3 totals 16 residues. With V trimmed by 0 bases and J by 1 base, 4 bases remained unmatched. This TCR was sampled from an adult who received the AZD1222 COVID-19 vaccine. The specimen comprised peripheral blood, sampled 28 days after the second AZD1222 dose. V is TRBV3-1 (or the pseudogene TRBV3-2) and J is TRBJ2-7; 9 nucleotides match TRBD2. CDR3 DNA sequence: TGTGCCAGCAGCCAAGATAGAACTAGCGGGTCCTACGAGCAGTACTTC. Translating it yields CASSQDRTSGSYEQYF.